These T cell receptor beta chains were read from a single sample in a study of T cell responses to AZD1222 COVID-19 vaccine. Clones were read by immunoSEQ multiplex PCR, and TCRdb kept only the in-frame ones, dropping some. This sample has roughly 150,000 clones, with around 92% found just once. Sequenced here: peripheral blood, sampled 28 days after the second AZD1222 dose. These receptors were obtained from an adult who received the AZD1222 COVID-19 vaccine. Each CDR3 is given with its conserved first and last residue. D genes are given only for firm matches. A clone size is listed for some rows: how often the clone was seen (once, few, many), or a class if it is expanded.

size: .; V: TRBV10-1; J: TRBJ2-2; D: TRBD2; CDR3: CASSDLAGAGTGELFF; DNA: TGCGCCAGCAGTGACCTAGCGGGGGCCGGTACCGGGGAGCTGTTTTTT
size: .; V: TRBV19; J: TRBJ1-1; D: TRBD1; CDR3: CASSPRTGTGEELGTEAFF; DNA: TGTGCCAGTAGCCCACGGACCGGGACAGGGGAGGAGTTGGGCACTGAAGCTTTCTTT
size: once; V: TRBV2; J: TRBJ1-2; D: TRBD1; CDR3: CASSPGTGGPYGYTF; DNA: TGTGCCAGCAGCCCCGGGACAGGTGGTCCCTATGGCTACACCTTC
size: .; V: TRBV20-1; J: TRBJ2-1; D: TRBD1; CDR3: CSADGQVEQFF; DNA: TGCAGTGCCGATGGACAGGTTGAGCAGTTCTTC
size: .; V: TRBV19; J: TRBJ2-6; D: .; CDR3: CASSIVAGASGANVLTF; DNA: TGTGCCAGTAGTATAGTTGCAGGGGCTAGTGGGGCCAACGTCCTGACTTTC
size: .; V: TRBV5-6; J: TRBJ2-2; D: TRBD1; CDR3: CASSLDEGGDTGELFF; DNA: TGTGCCAGCAGCTTGGACGAAGGGGGCGACACCGGGGAGCTGTTTTTT
size: once; V: TRBV11-2; J: TRBJ1-5; D: TRBD1; CDR3: CASSFGQGVDQPQHF; DNA: TGTGCCAGCAGCTTTGGACAGGGGGTCGATCAGCCCCAGCATTTT
size: once; V: TRBV6-5; J: TRBJ2-5; D: TRBD1; CDR3: CASSYPLGQGKETQYF; DNA: TGTGCCAGCAGTTACCCCCTGGGACAGGGGAAAGAGACCCAGTACTTC
size: .; V: TRBV6-1; J: TRBJ2-5; D: .; CDR3: CASSEWGREETQYF; DNA: TGTGCCAGCAGTGAATGGGGGCGTGAAGAGACCCAGTACTTC
size: .; V: TRBV5-1; J: TRBJ2-7; D: .; CDR3: CASSLGSAYEQYF; DNA: TGCGCCAGCAGCTTGGGCAGCGCCTACGAGCAGTACTTC
size: .; V: TRBV7-9; J: TRBJ2-5; D: .; CDR3: CASSLTVQETQYF; DNA: TGTGCCAGCAGCTTAACAGTCCAAGAGACCCAGTACTTC
size: few; V: TRBV19; J: TRBJ2-7; D: .; CDR3: CASSRDIAYEQYF; DNA: TGTGCCAGTAGCAGGGACATAGCCTACGAGCAGTACTTC
size: .; V: TRBV6-1; J: TRBJ1-2; D: .; CDR3: CASSDPWGYYGYTF; DNA: TGTGCCAGCAGTGACCCTTGGGGCTACTATGGCTACACCTTC
size: .; V: TRBV5-1; J: TRBJ1-4; D: .; CDR3: CASSLVPGGEKLFF; DNA: TGCGCCAGCAGCTTGGTGCCAGGAGGCGAAAAACTGTTTTTT
size: .; V: TRBV28; J: TRBJ1-2; D: .; CDR3: CASSLNGANYGYTF; DNA: TGTGCCAGCAGTTTAAACGGAGCTAACTATGGCTACACCTTC
size: .; V: TRBV30; J: TRBJ1-2; D: .; CDR3: CAFRGVYGYTF; DNA: TGTGCCTTCCGGGGCGTCTATGGCTACACCTTC
size: .; V: TRBV5-6; J: TRBJ2-7; D: .; CDR3: CASRKAGRQYF; DNA: TGTGCCAGCCGCAAGGCAGGGAGGCAGTACTTC
size: .; V: TRBV30; J: TRBJ1-2; D: TRBD1; CDR3: CAWSGQGYYGYTF; DNA: TGTGCCTGGTCAGGACAGGGATACTATGGCTACACCTTC
size: once; V: TRBV3-1/TRBV3-2; J: TRBJ1-1; D: .; CDR3: CASSQRFRGYTEAFF; DNA: TGTGCCAGCAGCCAAAGATTTCGGGGGTACACTGAAGCTTTCTTT
size: .; V: TRBV9; J: TRBJ1-5; D: .; CDR3: CASSVGGGGNQPQHF; DNA: TGTGCCAGCAGCGTGGGGGGAGGGGGCAATCAGCCCCAGCATTTT
size: .; V: TRBV9; J: TRBJ2-3; D: .; CDR3: CASSEGPEWVTDTQYF; DNA: TGTGCCAGCAGCGAGGGACCCGAGTGGGTCACAGATACGCAGTATTTT
size: .; V: TRBV3-1/TRBV3-2; J: TRBJ2-5; D: TRBD1; CDR3: CASSPHRGRETQYF; DNA: TGTGCCAGCAGCCCCCACAGGGGGCGGGAGACCCAGTACTTC
size: .; V: TRBV5-4; J: TRBJ2-7; D: .; CDR3: CASSLGGEGSEQYF; DNA: TGTGCCAGCAGCTTGGGAGGCGAGGGCTCCGAGCAGTACTTC
size: .; V: TRBV20-1; J: TRBJ2-7; D: .; CDR3: CSASTGRGTYEQYF; DNA: TGCAGTGCTAGTACAGGGAGGGGAACCTACGAGCAGTACTTC
size: .; V: TRBV5-1; J: TRBJ1-5; D: TRBD1; CDR3: CASSLEGAWNQPQHF; DNA: TGCGCCAGCAGCTTAGAGGGGGCATGGAATCAGCCCCAGCATTTT
size: .; V: TRBV28; J: TRBJ1-2; D: .; CDR3: CASSPQGRGYTF; DNA: TGTGCCAGCAGTCCCCAAGGGCGCGGCTACACCTTC
size: .; V: TRBV3-1/TRBV3-2; J: TRBJ2-7; D: TRBD1; CDR3: CASSRTGGVAYEQYF; DNA: TGTGCCAGCAGCCGAACAGGGGGCGTCGCCTACGAGCAGTACTTC
size: .; V: TRBV10-3; J: TRBJ2-3; D: TRBD2; CDR3: CAIRGGRGDTQYF; DNA: TGTGCCATCCGGGGGGGGCGGGGCGATACGCAGTATTTT
size: .; V: TRBV5-1; J: TRBJ1-2; D: TRBD1; CDR3: CASSTDPRQGAYYGYTF; DNA: TGCGCCAGCAGCACGGATCCTCGACAGGGGGCGTACTATGGCTACACCTTC
size: .; V: TRBV27; J: TRBJ1-2; D: .; CDR3: CASSLTFGYGYTF; DNA: TGTGCCAGCAGTTTAACCTTTGGCTATGGCTACACCTTC
size: .; V: TRBV15; J: TRBJ2-1; D: TRBD2; CDR3: CATSRLAGSSYNEQFF; DNA: TGTGCCACCAGCAGGTTAGCGGGGAGCTCCTACAATGAGCAGTTCTTC
size: .; V: TRBV5-1; J: TRBJ2-5; D: .; CDR3: CASHSGGRETQYF; DNA: TGCGCCAGCCACAGTGGGGGGCGGGAGACCCAGTACTTC
size: .; V: TRBV6-5; J: TRBJ1-5; D: TRBD1; CDR3: CASSYAQGEGQPQHF; DNA: TGTGCCAGCAGTTACGCACAGGGGGAAGGTCAGCCCCAGCATTTT
size: .; V: TRBV7-2; J: TRBJ2-5; D: TRBD1; CDR3: CASSLVGQGARETQYF; DNA: TGTGCCAGCAGCTTGGTGGGACAGGGGGCACGAGAGACCCAGTACTTC
size: .; V: TRBV9; J: TRBJ2-2; D: TRBD1; CDR3: CASSGTGTGPPGELFF; DNA: TGTGCCAGCAGCGGGACCGGGACAGGGCCCCCCGGGGAGCTGTTTTTT
size: .; V: TRBV14; J: TRBJ1-1; D: .; CDR3: CASSLQGNTEAFF; DNA: TGTGCCAGCAGCCTGCAGGGGAACACTGAAGCTTTCTTT
size: .; V: TRBV18; J: TRBJ2-7; D: TRBD1; CDR3: CASSPSTGGQYEQYF; DNA: TGTGCCAGCTCACCATCGACAGGGGGCCAGTACGAGCAGTACTTC